This TCR beta chain was retrieved from a study of blood T cell repertoires in COVID-19. Study overall: Collection of acute and convalescent COVID-19 samples took place in the United States, Italy and Spain. Sources were T cells, B-cell-depleted T cells, or PBMCs; the material itself was cDNA or gDNA.

Sequenced by immunoSEQ multiplex PCR; TCRdb stores in-frame clones only, minus some. Among approximately 400,000 clones, more than 65% were seen once, and the ten largest hold 1.1%. The CDR3 runs 16 residues. CDR1 and CDR2 (germline): SGHNT, YYREEE (reference sequence). With 4 bases clipped from V and 2 bases from J, the junction kept 7 bases outside the gene matches. The chain recombines TRBV5-4 with TRBJ2-7; 12 nucleotides match TRBD2. This sequence originates from a human donor with acute or convalescent COVID-19. The donor label of this sample is uncertain. The specimen was peripheral blood. The CDR3 nucleotides are TGTGCCAGCAGCCTGGGGCCTAGCGGGAGGGCCTACGAGCAGTACTTC. This translates into CASSLGPSGRAYEQYF.